This T cell receptor beta chain was observed in a study of CD8 T cells in ankylosing spondylitis. General observations from the study: Prior work had noted some motif variants in reactive arthritis blood and synovial fluid.

The sample holds many counts of this clonotype. The antigen remains undetermined. The CDR3 is made up of 11 amino acids. Trimming left V 2 bases short and J 7 bases short, with 9 bases between. CDR1 is DFQATT and CDR2 is SNEGSKA in the germline V gene (reference sequence). Construction of TCR beta libraries was performed using quantitative 5'-RACE with molecular barcodes. One entry per CDR3 protein results from TCRdb running MiXCR on the 5' RACE reads. Of more than 100,000 distinct CDR3 sequences in the sample, approximately 10% were seen once. This sequence was found in a female donor with ankylosing spondylitis or in good health (not recorded which). The sequencing sample was made of blood, either unsorted or a sorted T cell fraction (not recorded which). The chain is built from TRBV20-1 and TRBJ2-7; no firm D call. This chain's CDR3 is CSARLDGEQYF. CDR3 sequence (DNA): TGCAGTGCTAGACTAGATGGGGAGCAGTACTTC.